The 28 T cell receptor beta chains given below trace back to one sample, sequenced in a study of radiation and T cells in renal cell carcinoma. Time point meaning: baseline pretreatment blood. Sample treatment: 15 Gy SBRT to primary tumor, nephrectomy 4 weeks later. The protocol was immunoSEQ multiplex PCR, while the TCRdb copy is restricted to in-frame clones and leaves out a portion. This table holds approximately 100,000 clones, roughly 90% found once. The sequencing here drew on blood, taken from a patient whose treatment included radiotherapy and nephrectomy. These receptors were obtained from a man aged 50 to 60 with renal cell carcinoma.

The chain carries TRBV7-2 and TRBJ2-7; the D is unclear. The V gene lost 5 bases and the J gene lost 2 bases, with 13 bases spanning the gap. Germline CDR1 and CDR2: SGHTA and FQGNSA. The CDR3 loop spans 14 amino acids. In DNA, the CDR3 is TGTGCCAGCAGCCACGCCGGACCCACCTACGAGCAGTACTTC. It translates to CASSHAGPTYEQYF.

This sequence joins TRBV18 and TRBJ1-1; D is possibly TRBD1 (5 bases). This CDR3 has 16 amino acids. Germline loops: CDR1 KGHSH, CDR2 LQKENI. Trimming took off 2 bases at V and 0 bases at J, with 13 bases between the two ends. The chain's CDR3 is CASSPFAGLLNTEAFF. The CDR3 DNA sequence: TGTGCCAGCTCACCATTTGCGGGACTGTTGAACACTGAAGCTTTCTTT.

The chain couples TRBV4-1 to TRBJ2-6; D gene ambiguous. V was pared by 6 bases and J by 0 bases, with 12 bases between. The CDR3 runs 16 residues. Germline CDR1 MGHRA, CDR2 YSYEKL. CDR3 amino acids: CASSSPATSGANVLTF. The CDR3 nucleotides read TGCGCCAGCAGTTCTCCCGCCACCTCTGGGGCCAACGTCCTGACTTTC.

This chain joins TRBV2 and TRBJ2-2, with TRBD2 as a possible D gene (6 bases). The V and J ends lost 6 bases and 4 bases respectively, with 12 bases between them. Looked up from germline, CDR1 is SNHLY and CDR2 is FYNNEI. The CDR3 has 14 amino acids. The CDR3 sequence is CASRVEGPTGELFF. The DNA of the CDR3 is TGTGCCAGCAGAGTGGAGGGGCCCACCGGGGAGCTGTTTTTT.

The chain employs TRBV5-1 and TRBJ2-7; the match to TRBD2 covers 10 bases. Trimming cost V 6 bases and J 0 bases; bases outside gene matches: 9. Per germline, CDR1 SGHRS and CDR2 YFSETQ. This CDR3 comprises 16 residues. The CDR3 here is CASTPSGGSSSYEQYF. Written as DNA, the CDR3 is TGCGCCAGCACCCCTAGCGGGGGATCCTCCTCCTACGAGCAGTACTTC.

This rearrangement joins TRBV9 to TRBJ2-2; the D gene is possibly TRBD2 (6 bases). The V gene's germline CDR1 is SGDLS and CDR2 YYNGEE. V lost 2 bases and J 0 bases, leaving 8 bases between the germline ends. This CDR3 has 15 amino acids. CDR3 sequence (DNA): TGTGCCAGCAGCGTCGGGACTTCGAACACCGGGGAGCTGTTTTTT. Translation gives CASSVGTSNTGELFF.

The rearrangement links TRBV6-5 to TRBJ2-3, with D unclear. This CDR3 has 11 amino acids. The germline gives CDR1 MNHEY, CDR2 SVGAGI. The V end was cut by 3 bases, the J end by 6 bases, with 4 bases between. CDR3 coding DNA: TGTGCCAGCAGTTATATTGATACGCAGTATTTT. Protein: CASSYIDTQYF.

CDR3 protein: CASSLGPYNEQFF. The CDR3 region has the DNA TGTGCCAGCAGCTTAGGACCTTACAATGAGCAGTTCTTC. V gene TRBV11-2 combines with J gene TRBJ2-1; D not resolved. Trimming shortened V by 1 base and J by 4 bases, and 5 bases separated the two germline ends. CDR3 length: 13 amino acids. Germline V gives CDR1 SGHAT, CDR2 FQNNGV.

The chain links TRBV10-3 to TRBJ2-1; TRBD2 aligns across 8 bases. Germline trimming cut 7 bases from V and 8 bases from J; bases unmatched to any gene: 10. Per germline, CDR1 ENHRY and CDR2 SYGVKD. The CDR3 has 14 amino acids. CDR3 region: CAITRAGAVDEQFF. CDR3 nucleotides: TGTGCCATCACCAGAGCGGGAGCAGTAGATGAGCAGTTCTTC.

This clone appeared once. The DNA of the CDR3 is TGTGCCAGCAGCACGGGACTGAGCACAGATACGCAGTATTTT. It translates to CASSTGLSTDTQYF. The chain combines TRBV7-2 with TRBJ2-3; D is possibly TRBD2 (6 bases). The CDR3 totals 14 residues. Germline CDR1 reads SGHTA; CDR2 reads FQGNSA. The germline V and J ends were trimmed by 5 bases and 0 bases, with 9 bases remaining between them.

V usage is TRBV2 and J usage is TRBJ2-5; 8 bases map to TRBD1. Germline loops: CDR1 SNHLY, CDR2 FYNNEI. The CDR3 is 15 amino acids. V shed 6 bases and J 2 bases; nucleotides not matched to a gene: 8. The CDR3 region is CASRPLTGGQETQYF. CDR3 sequence (DNA): TGTGCCAGCAGGCCACTCACAGGGGGGCAAGAGACCCAGTACTTC.

This clone was seen just once. This chain links TRBV5-1 with TRBJ2-7; D possibly corresponds to TRBD2 (6 bases). Germline V gene data show CDR1 as SGHRS and CDR2 as YFSETQ. V dropped 0 bases and J dropped 3 bases, with 10 bases sitting between them. The CDR3 is 14 amino acids. The CDR3 spells CASSLDRRDYEQYF. The CDR3 bases are TGCGCCAGCAGCTTGGATAGGCGGGACTACGAGCAGTACTTC.

The rearrangement links TRBV7-2 to TRBJ2-1; 13 bases align to TRBD2. Germline assignment: CDR1 SGHTA and CDR2 FQGNSA. CDR3 length equals 18 residues. V shed 4 bases and J 3 bases; nucleotides not matched to a gene: 9. The CDR3 sequence: CASSYDRTSGGGYNEQFF. The CDR3, as DNA: TGTGCCAGCAGCTACGATCGGACTAGCGGGGGAGGCTACAATGAGCAGTTCTTC. The full variable domain, with the rest looked up from reference TRBV7-2 and TRBJ2-1, is GAGVSQSPSNKVTEKGKDVELRCDPISGHTALYWYRQSLGQGLEFLIYFQGNSAPDKSGLPSDRFSAERTGGSVSTLTIQRTQQEDSAVYLCASSYDRTSGGGYNEQFFGPGTRLTVL.

The chain joins TRBV7-6 to TRBJ2-5, with TRBD1 matching over 8 bases. Germline-derived CDR1 and CDR2 are SGHVS and FNYEAQ. The J segment lost 5 bases and the V segment lost 2 bases, leaving 16 bases of the junction unmatched. The CDR3 covers 18 residues. The chain's CDR3 is CASSLHGQGATPGETQYF. The CDR3 DNA sequence: TGTGCCAGCAGCTTACACGGGCAGGGGGCCACCCCGGGGGAGACCCAGTACTTC.

CDR3 loop: CASSPAQGALGETQYF. The CDR3 coding sequence is TGTGCCAGCTCACCAGCCCAGGGGGCCCTAGGGGAGACCCAGTACTTC. This chain uses TRBV18 with TRBJ2-5, with TRBD1 matching over 8 bases. V lost 2 bases, J lost 5 bases, and 10 bases stayed unmatched. Germline V gene sequence: CDR1 KGHSH, CDR2 LQKENI. There are 16 residues in the CDR3.

This sequence joins TRBV9 and TRBJ1-1; D gene ambiguous. This CDR3 has 14 residues. Germline V gene data show CDR1 as SGDLS and CDR2 as YYNGEE. The germline V and J ends were trimmed by 4 bases and 0 bases, with 10 bases remaining between them. The CDR3 sequence is CASSPLGVNTEAFF. CDR3 nucleotides: TGTGCCAGCAGCCCCCTCGGTGTGAACACTGAAGCTTTCTTT. The full variable domain, rest sourced from reference TRBV9 and TRBJ1-1, is DSGVTQTPKHLITATGQRVTLRCSPRSGDLSVYWYQQSLDQGLQFLIQYYNGEERAKGNILERFSAQQFPDLHSELNLSSLELGDSALYFCASSPLGVNTEAFFGQGTRLTVV.

The chain combines TRBV5-1 with TRBJ2-1, with 9 bases matching TRBD2. Germline CDR1 SGHRS, CDR2 YFSETQ. There are 15 residues in the CDR3. V shed 2 bases and J 7 bases; nucleotides not matched to a gene: 7. CDR3 nucleotide sequence: TGCGCCAGCAGCTTCGGAAGCGGGAGGAGGAATGAGCAGTTCTTC. It specifies CASSFGSGRRNEQFF. Full variable domain (outside the CDR3, taken from reference TRBV5-1 and TRBJ2-1): KAGVTQTPRYLIKTRGQQVTLSCSPISGHRSVSWYQQTPGQGLQFLFEYFSETQRNKGNFPGRFSGRQFSNSRSEMNVSTLELGDSALYLCASSFGSGRRNEQFFGPGTRLTVL.

The chain uses TRBV5-1 and TRBJ2-1, with D hard to call. V gave up 4 bases and J gave up 4 bases, with 12 bases separating them. The CDR3 is 14 residues long. CDR1 and CDR2 (germline): SGHRS, YFSETQ. CDR3 sequence (DNA): TGCGCCAGCAGCACCGCTACCGAATACAATGAGCAGTTCTTC. It encodes CASSTATEYNEQFF.

The chain links TRBV5-1 to TRBJ2-5; TRBD1 aligns across 10 bases. Germline CDR1 is SGHRS and CDR2 is YFSETQ. The length of the CDR3 is 15 residues. V dropped 2 bases and J dropped 5; count of bases not matched to a gene: 6. The CDR3 DNA is TGCGCCAGCAGCTTTTCAGGACAGGGGGAGGAGACCCAGTACTTC. Its protein is CASSFSGQGEETQYF.

V gene TRBV6-5 combines with J gene TRBJ2-7; 7 nucleotides agree with TRBD1. V shed 4 bases and J 2 bases; nucleotides not matched to a gene: 8. The CDR3 covers 15 residues. Germline lookup yields CDR1 MNHEY and CDR2 SVGAGI. In nucleotides, the CDR3 is TGTGCCAGCAGTTCCCCACAGGGGAATCCCTACGAGCAGTACTTC. Its translation is CASSSPQGNPYEQYF.

The chain couples TRBV19 to TRBJ1-5; a weak D match, TRBD1 (5 bases). The CDR3 is 15 residues long. V lost 6 bases, J lost 5 bases, and 17 bases lay in between. CDR1 LNHDA and CDR2 SQIVND come from the germline V gene (reference sequence). The CDR3 is CASSPPNRLHQPQHF. CDR3 nucleotide sequence: TGTGCCAGTAGCCCCCCCAACAGGTTACATCAGCCCCAGCATTTT.

The chain carries TRBV4-2 and TRBJ2-1; D gene ambiguous. The CDR3 length is 16 residues. Per the germline V gene, CDR1 is LGHNA and CDR2 is YNFKEQ. The V gene lost 4 bases and the J gene lost 0 bases, with 13 bases spanning the gap. The CDR3 sequence: CASSLLGASSYNEQFF. As DNA, the CDR3 is TGTGCCAGCAGCCTACTGGGCGCGAGCTCCTACAATGAGCAGTTCTTC.

This clone has just one count. This chain joins TRBV25-1 and TRBJ2-3, with 7 bases fitting TRBD1. There are 16 residues in the CDR3. V trimming: 7 bases; J trimming: 1 base; junction bases outside the gene matches: 11. Germline lookup yields CDR1 MGHDK and CDR2 SYGVNS. CDR3 in DNA: TGTGCCAGCACCCCCCCTAGTACAGGGGGCACAGATACGCAGTATTTT. Amino acids: CASTPPSTGGTDTQYF. Variable domain in full (rest from reference TRBV25-1 and TRBJ2-3): EADIYQTPRYLVIGTGKKITLECSQTMGHDKMYWYQQDPGMELHLIHYSYGVNSTEKGDLSSESTVSRIRTEHFPLTLESARPSHTSQYLCASTPPSTGGTDTQYFGPGTRLTVL.

This chain joins TRBV4-1 and TRBJ2-5; TRBD2 matches at 14 bases. This CDR3 has 16 residues. From germline, CDR1 is MGHRA and CDR2 YSYEKL. After removal of 3 bases from V and 6 bases from J, the junction contained 6 bases not matched to a gene. CDR3 coding DNA: TGCGCCAGCAGCCAGACTAGCGGGGGGGCCGGAAAGACCCAGTACTTC. Translated, it gives CASSQTSGGAGKTQYF.

J is TRBJ2-3 and V is TRBV9, with unresolved D. The CDR3 is 16 residues long. CDR1 SGDLS and CDR2 YYNGEE come from the germline V gene. The V end lost 0 bases, the J end lost 1 base, and 12 bases lay between the germline ends. The CDR3 nucleotides read TGTGCCAGCAGCGTAGCAAGGACCCCCGGCACAGATACGCAGTATTTT. Residues: CASSVARTPGTDTQYF.

V usage is TRBV6-5 and J usage is TRBJ2-7; no clear D gene. Germline values: CDR1 MNHEY, CDR2 SVGAGI. The CDR3 length is 13 residues. The CDR3 reads CVTTQQQPYEQYF. The CDR3 DNA follows: TGTGTCACGACCCAACAGCAGCCCTACGAGCAGTACTTC.

The chain combines TRBV18 with TRBJ2-7, with D possibly called TRBD1 or TRBD2 (5 bases each). V shed 3 bases and J shed 7 bases, with 25 bases lying between them. Germline CDR1 is KGHSH and CDR2 is LQKENI. There are 17 residues in the CDR3. The CDR3 region has the DNA TGTGCCAGCTCACCCCTGGAATTTGGGACGGAGCCGGGGGAGCAGTACTTC. Translation gives CASSPLEFGTEPGEQYF.

This clone was counted a single time. J is TRBJ1-1 and V is TRBV6-5; D is uncertain. Between the trimmed V and J ends, which lost 8 bases and 8 bases, there was a span of 9 bases. CDR3 size: 10 residues. CDR1 and CDR2 from the germline V gene are MNHEY and SVGAGI. The CDR3 loop is CASVRWEAFF. CDR3 in DNA: TGTGCCAGCGTACGTTGGGAAGCTTTCTTT.